This T cell receptor beta chain emerged from a study of human T cells and chemical hapten exposure. Time point noted: pre-sensitization, week 0. Documented treatment: therapeutic diphenylcyclopropenone sensitization with weekly scalp DPC. Alopecia patients between 18 and 70 years old and suitable for DPC were used as donors. The ends lost 6 bases at V and 2 bases at J; junction bases unmatched: 7. CDR1 and CDR2 (germline): SGHAT, FQNNGV. The CDR3 covers 16 residues. TCRdb reprocessed the RACE reads with MiXCR, giving one entry per CDR3 protein. The table shows about 53,000 distinct CDR3 sequences, with more than 8% occurring only once. Worth noting for this clonotype: Its target is not known.

Whole-study results and caveats: Alopecia affecting every donor means their immune response may not match healthy people's. No alteration of TCRs above 1 in 1000 frequency was seen with DPC sensitization.

The V gene is TRBV11-2, the J gene TRBJ2-2, with 9 bases lining up with TRBD1. Material: whole blood, obtained in connection with sensitization to the hapten diphenylcyclopropenone (DPC). The sequence came from a man aged 35 to 55 with alopecia areata. Some clones in this sample may be carry-over from other donors' samples. CDR3 protein: CASSLTGQGNTGELFF. As DNA, the CDR3 is TGTGCCAGCAGTTTAACGGGACAGGGAAACACCGGGGAGCTGTTTTTT.